This T cell receptor beta chain appears in the sequencing data of a study of Graves' ophthalmopathy and Graves' hyperthyroidism. CDR3 length equals 13 residues. After removal of 3 bases from V and 15 bases from J, the junction contained 11 bases not matched to a gene. Germline V lookup: CDR1 DFQATT, CDR2 SNEGSKA (reference sequence). The study amplified TCR beta CDR3 regions using RNA transcripts. First-round RT-PCR employed HTBI primers, with a second-round multiplex PCR after it. TCRdb reprocessed the multiplex PCR reads with MiXCR, giving one entry per CDR3 protein. The sample has some 1.1 million distinct CDR3 sequences, about two fifths seen once. Aged 18 to 65, hyperthyroidism patients had been newly diagnosed, with under 2 months' duration. In this cohort, patients with other autoimmune diseases, uncontrolled infections, pregnancy or lactation were excluded.

This sequence originates from an adult man with Graves' hyperthyroidism. Specimen: peripheral blood or thyroid tissue (not recorded which). V gene TRBV20-1 combines with J gene TRBJ1-4, with 9 bases lining up with TRBD1. The CDR3 DNA sequence: TGCAGTGCTAGGCATTTCTCCGGGACAGGGATGTTTTTT. This translates into CSARHFSGTGMFF.